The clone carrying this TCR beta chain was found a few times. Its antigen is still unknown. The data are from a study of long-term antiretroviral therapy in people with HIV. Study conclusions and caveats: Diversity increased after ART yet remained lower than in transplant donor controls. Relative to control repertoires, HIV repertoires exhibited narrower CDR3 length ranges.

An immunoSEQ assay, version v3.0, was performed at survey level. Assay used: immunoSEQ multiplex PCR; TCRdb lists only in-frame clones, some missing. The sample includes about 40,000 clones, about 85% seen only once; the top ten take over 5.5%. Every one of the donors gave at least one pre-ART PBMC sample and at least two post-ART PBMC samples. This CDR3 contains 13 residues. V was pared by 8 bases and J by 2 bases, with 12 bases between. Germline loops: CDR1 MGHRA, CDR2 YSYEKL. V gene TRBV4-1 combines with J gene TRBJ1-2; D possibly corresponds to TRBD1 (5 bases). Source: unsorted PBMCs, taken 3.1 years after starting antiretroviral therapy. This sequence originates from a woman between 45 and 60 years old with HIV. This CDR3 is CASRKTANYGYTF. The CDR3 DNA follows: TGCGCCAGCCGGAAGACAGCGAACTATGGCTACACCTTC.